The rows below give T cell receptor beta chains drawn from one sample of a study of cytomegalovirus exposure and HLA in healthy donors. Clones were read by immunoSEQ multiplex PCR, and TCRdb kept only the in-frame ones, dropping some. The profile shows under 200,000 clones, 89% of them singletons. The specimen sequenced was PBMCs. Receptors were obtained from a man aged 18 to 29 in good health and CMV-seropositive. The CDR3 runs from the conserved cysteine through the conserved F or W. D genes are given only for firm matches. Size values are once, few and many counts, or a class for expanded clones, and some rows have none.

CDR3,DNA,J,D,size,V
CASSLVVGTGYGYTF,TGTGCCAGCAGCTTAGTCGTAGGAACGGGTTATGGCTACACCTTC,TRBJ1-2,NA,NA,TRBV7-2
CASNLGPNDATEAFF,TGTGCCAGTAACCTGGGCCCGAACGATGCGACTGAAGCTTTCTTT,TRBJ1-1,NA,once,TRBV6-5
CASSQGLAKNIQYF,TGTGCCAGCAGCCAAGGTCTAGCCAAAAACATTCAGTACTTC,TRBJ2-4,NA,NA,TRBV4-2
CASDRGYEQYF,TGTGCCAGCGACAGGGGTTACGAGCAGTACTTC,TRBJ2-7,TRBD1,NA,TRBV6-1
CASSRTGTGTYHYGYTF,TGTGCCAGCAGCCGAACCGGGACAGGGACCTATCACTATGGCTACACCTTC,TRBJ1-2,TRBD1,NA,TRBV5-4
CASSLGDRNNEKLFF,TGTGCCAGCAGCTTAGGGGACAGGAATAATGAAAAACTGTTTTTT,TRBJ1-4,TRBD1,NA,TRBV11-3
CASSFLRGNRGTQYF,TGTGCCAGCAGCTTCCTACGGGGGAACAGGGGGACCCAGTACTTC,TRBJ2-5,NA,NA,TRBV11-2
CAISPQGVGGEKLFF,TGTGCCATCAGTCCCCAGGGGGTTGGAGGTGAAAAACTGTTTTTT,TRBJ1-4,TRBD1,NA,TRBV10-3
CASRQGYGDTQYF,TGTGCCAGCAGACAGGGGTATGGAGATACGCAGTATTTT,TRBJ2-3,TRBD1,NA,TRBV25-1
CASRLAGGNTGELFF,TGTGCCAGCAGACTAGCGGGAGGAAACACCGGGGAGCTGTTTTTT,TRBJ2-2,TRBD2,NA,TRBV28
CASSLSPSGRGGETQYF,TGCGCCAGCAGCTTATCGCCTAGCGGGAGAGGGGGGGAGACCCAGTACTTC,TRBJ2-5,TRBD2,NA,TRBV5-1
CASSEALFRSGVANEKLFF,TGTGCCAGCAGTGAAGCGCTATTCCGCTCAGGGGTTGCTAATGAAAAACTGTTTTTT,TRBJ1-4,NA,NA,TRBV2
CASSQIKSRDRANEQYF,TGTGCCAGCAGCCAAATAAAATCCCGGGACAGGGCCAACGAGCAGTACTTC,TRBJ2-7,TRBD1,NA,TRBV11-3
CASSDRQGKSSGANVLTF,TGTGCCAGCAGCGACCGACAGGGAAAGAGCTCTGGGGCCAACGTCCTGACTTTC,TRBJ2-6,TRBD1,NA,TRBV14
CASRRLAGAHEQYF,TGTGCCAGCAGGCGACTAGCGGGAGCTCACGAGCAGTACTTC,TRBJ2-7,TRBD2,NA,TRBV11-2
CASSYTASSYEQYF,TGTGCCAGCAGCTACACCGCTAGTAGCTACGAGCAGTACTTC,TRBJ2-7,NA,NA,TRBV7-9
CASSRHWRASDGYTF,TGTGCCAGTAGCCGACATTGGAGGGCTAGTGATGGCTACACCTTC,TRBJ1-2,NA,once,TRBV19
CAWSSTSPTDTQYF,TGTGCCTGGAGTTCGACTAGTCCCACAGATACGCAGTATTTT,TRBJ2-3,NA,NA,TRBV30
CASSLGQTQGAGGYTF,TGTGCCAGCAGCTTGGGACAGACACAGGGGGCGGGGGGCTACACCTTC,TRBJ1-2,TRBD1,NA,TRBV5-4
CASSQNGYEQYF,TGTGCCAGCAGCCAAAACGGCTACGAGCAGTACTTC,TRBJ2-7,NA,NA,TRBV14
CASSVAGGEYEQYF,TGTGCCAGCAGCGTAGCAGGGGGTGAATACGAGCAGTACTTC,TRBJ2-7,TRBD1,NA,TRBV9
CASSEGLAGGPETQYF,TGTGCCAGCAGCGAGGGACTAGCGGGAGGGCCAGAGACCCAGTACTTC,TRBJ2-5,TRBD2,NA,TRBV5-4
CASSLGTSNEQFF,TGTGCCAGCAGTTTAGGGACTAGCAATGAGCAGTTCTTC,TRBJ2-1,TRBD2,few,TRBV28